This T cell receptor (beta chain) is drawn from a study of post-analysis software for immune sequencing data. Overall study findings and caveats: The study found TRBV5-6, TRBV5-1 and TRBV20-1 among a handful of TRBV segments more frequent in patients than controls.

About this clonotype itself: Antigen specificity is unknown.

Carried by the TCR beta cDNA libraries were unique molecular identifiers. MiXCR, run by TCRdb on the PCR reads, gives a single entry per CDR3 protein. The sample consists of 500,000 to 600,000 distinct CDR3 sequences, 44% of them appearing once. The V gene's germline CDR1 is SGHRS and CDR2 YFSETQ. Trimming stripped 0 bases from V and 5 bases from J, with 10 bases between. The CDR3 extends over 14 amino acids. J is TRBJ2-3 and V is TRBV5-1; D uncertain. The origin of this receptor is a girl aged 10 to 17 with multiple sclerosis. The sequencing sample was made of blood. The CDR3 DNA reads TGCGCCAGCAGCTTGGAATGGGGTAGAGATACGCAGTATTTT. Amino acid sequence: CASSLEWGRDTQYF.